This T cell receptor (beta chain) comes out of a study of blood T cell repertoires in COVID-19. Study at large: Collection of acute and convalescent COVID-19 samples took place in the United States, Italy and Spain. T cells, B-cell-depleted T cells, or PBMCs supplied cDNA or gDNA.

This CDR3 is built from 14 residues. Germline V gene lookup returns CDR1 ENHRY and CDR2 SYGVKD. V lost 5 bases to trimming and J lost 5 bases, with 14 bases between them. Study processing details: How many nucleated cells were present was estimated from reference gene primer amplification. Clones were read by immunoSEQ multiplex PCR, and TCRdb kept only the in-frame ones, dropping some. That table gives V, J and clone size, and the DNA gave D and trimming. This sample carries about 130,000 clones, roughly 83% of them seen once, and the ten largest clones take approximately 35%. V gene TRBV10-3 combines with J gene TRBJ2-3; D is possibly TRBD1 (5 bases). The sample was peripheral blood. The receptor was isolated from a man in his forties with active or convalescent COVID-19. This CDR3 reads CAISIQGRQDTQYF. In DNA form, the CDR3 reads TGTGCCATCAGTATCCAGGGCCGCCAAGATACGCAGTATTTT.